A single sample gave rise to the 26 T cell receptor beta chains below, sequenced in a study of tumor-infiltrating lymphocytes in primary liver carcinoma. Germline DNA was also extracted, and blood RNA derived from unsorted whole blood. From around 0.5 ug of total RNA, TCR beta-specific cDNA was reverse-transcribed using a constant-region primer. Three rounds of nested multiplex PCR with slightly modified ARM-PCR produced TCR beta libraries. Both of the initial two PCR rounds ran for approximately 10 cycles and employed TRBV1-TRBV30 forward primers alongside a C-beta reverse primer. TCRdb reanalysed the multiplex PCR reads using MiXCR and keeps one entry per CDR3 protein. The sample lists roughly 330,000 distinct CDR3 sequences; less than 70% were seen once. Sequencing was carried out using peripheral blood. The receptors were gathered from a man aged 35 to 55 with primary liver carcinoma and hepatitis B virus infection.

In regard to this clonotype: Given a much more abundant clone one base away, this may be a read error. The final CDR3 position lacks the conserved phenylalanine or tryptophan, pointing to a likely read error. This chain joins TRBV13 and TRBJ2-1; weak D call: TRBD1 (6 bases). The germline V and J ends were trimmed by 5 bases and 5 bases, with 10 bases remaining between them. Germline V gene lookup returns CDR1 PRHDT and CDR2 FYEKMQ (reference sequence). This CDR3 has 13 residues. DNA of the CDR3: TGTGCCAGCAGCAGACGGGACAACAATGAGCAGTTCATC. Protein: CASSRRDNNEQFI.

The chain employs TRBV28 and TRBJ2-7, with TRBD2 identical over 11 bases. CDR1 MDHEN and CDR2 SYDVKM come from the germline V gene. V was pared by 7 bases and J by 4 bases, with 6 bases of the junction left unmatched. CDR3 length: 14 residues. CDR3 loop: CASIKLAGVYEQYF. The CDR3 DNA is TGTGCCAGCATTAAACTAGCGGGAGTATACGAGCAGTACTTC.

This clonotype was detected ten times or more. This sequence joins TRBV5-5 and TRBJ2-5, with D possibly being TRBD1 (6 bases). The CDR3 length is 15 residues. Trimming removed 4 bases from V and 1 base from J, with 14 bases in between. Germline V CDR1 and CDR2: SGHKS, YYEKEE (reference sequence). The DNA of the CDR3 is TGTGCCAGCAGCCCGACCCCGACAGGCCAAGAGACCCAGTACTTC. Its protein product is CASSPTPTGQETQYF.

In the case of this clonotype: An end of the junction does not agree with germline; a read error may underlie this. This chain links TRBV11-2 with TRBJ2-3, with a possible D match to TRBD1 (6 bases). CDR1 is SGHAT and CDR2 is FQNNGV in the germline V gene. The CDR3 totals 15 residues. The DNA for the CDR3 is TGTGCCAGCATCAGCATCAGGGGTGACACAGATACTCAGTATTTT. Protein product: CASISIRGDTDTQYF.

The rearrangement links TRBV30 to TRBJ2-3; D not resolved. The V end lost 5 bases, the J end lost 8 bases, and 5 bases lay between the germline ends. There are 9 residues in the CDR3. From germline, CDR1 is GTSNPN and CDR2 SVGIG (reference sequence). The CDR3 protein is CAWGGTQYF. The CDR3 bases are TGTGCCTGGGGTGGTACGCAGTATTTT.

As regards this clonotype: The CDR3 does not end in the conserved phenylalanine or tryptophan, so this is likely a read error. This chain joins TRBV4-3 and TRBJ2-5; D is uncertain. This CDR3 spans 15 amino acids. Germline assignment: CDR1 LGHNA and CDR2 YSLEER. The ends were cut back, 4 bases at V and 5 bases at J, with 17 bases in the middle. The chain's CDR3 is CASSPAFSGRETQYL. The CDR3 region has the DNA TGCGCCAGCAGCCCAGCTTTTTCCGGGCGGGAGACCCAGTACTTA.

This clonotype was counted a single time. The chain has TRBV11-2 and TRBJ1-4, with D possibly matching TRBD1 (5 bases). The CDR3 is 15 residues long. In germline, CDR1 is SGHAT, CDR2 FQNNGV. The CDR3 coding sequence is TGTGTGAGCAGCAAGCCCGGGACGGCCGGGGAAAAACTGTTTTTT. Amino acid sequence: CVSSKPGTAGEKLFF.

Note on this clonotype: The junction and the germline gene differ at one end; a read error may be behind it. This chain joins TRBV5-6 and TRBJ2-6; 8 bases line up with TRBD2. This CDR3 comprises 17 residues. Germline V lookup: CDR1 SGHDT, CDR2 YYEEEE. The CDR3 region has the DNA TGTGCCAGCAGGGCCGGGACTAGTCCCCCTGGGGCCAACGTCCCGACTTTC. Translated: CASRAGTSPPGANVPTF.

This clonotype appeared a single time. The germline gene is not matched at one end of the junction; a read error may be the cause. V usage is TRBV11-1 and J usage is TRBJ2-7; TRBD2 agrees at 7 bases. CDR3 length equals 15 residues. Germline values: CDR1 SGHAT, CDR2 FQDESV (reference sequence). The CDR3 region has the DNA TGTGTCAGCAGCTTGGGTCTAGCGGACACCTCCGAGCAGTACTTC. Translating gives CVSSLGLADTSEQYF. The complete variable domain, with remaining parts taken from reference TRBV11-1 and TRBJ2-7, reads EAEVAQSPRYKITEKSQAVAFWCDPISGHATLYWYRQILGQGPELLVQFQDESVVDDSQLPKDRFSAERLKGVDSTLKIQPAELGDSAMYLCVSSLGLADTSEQYFGPGTRLTVT.

As concerns this clonotype: This may be a read error, as it is one base from a much larger clone. V usage is TRBV6-6 and J usage is TRBJ2-3, with D hard to call. Germline assignment: CDR1 MNHNY and CDR2 SVGAGI (reference sequence). The ends were cut back, 5 bases at V and 0 bases at J, with 15 bases in the middle. The CDR3 totals 16 residues. The CDR3 is CASSLSWASSTDTQYF. The CDR3 DNA is TGTGCCAGCAGTCTCAGCTGGGCCTCTAGCACAGATACGCAGTATTTT.

The chain combines TRBV28 with TRBJ2-7; possible D gene TRBD1, 6 bases. V dropped 6 bases and J dropped 6 bases, with 24 bases sitting between them. There are 16 residues in the CDR3. The germline V gene has CDR1 MDHEN and CDR2 SYDVKM. CDR3 coding DNA: TGTGCCAGCAGAACACAAATCCGACAGGTTTTAGGCGAGCAGTACTTC. The encoded protein is CASRTQIRQVLGEQYF.

About this clonotype: This may stem from a read error, because a much larger clone lies one nucleotide away. In this CDR3 the conserved last residue, phenylalanine or tryptophan, is missing, so a read error is likely. This chain links TRBV4-3 with TRBJ2-2, with D hard to call. The CDR3 extends over 16 amino acids. The germline CDR1 and CDR2 sequences are LGHNA and YSLEER. The V end was cut by 1 base, the J end by 4 bases, with 13 bases between. The CDR3 sequence: CASSQAGHYATGELFL. CDR3 DNA: TGCGCCAGCAGCCAAGCGGGTCACTACGCCACCGGGGAGCTGTTTCTT.

About this clonotype itself: One junction end disagrees with the germline gene, perhaps due to a read error. This chain uses TRBV30 with TRBJ2-5; D possibly corresponds to TRBD2 (6 bases). Looked up from germline, CDR1 is GTSNPN and CDR2 is SVGIG (reference sequence). The CDR3 contains 13 residues. The CDR3 spells CVWSVRGSETQYF. The CDR3 bases are TGTGTCTGGAGTGTGCGGGGATCGGAGACCCAGTACTTC.

This clonotype was observed many times. V usage is TRBV4-1 and J usage is TRBJ2-5; TRBD1 aligns across 9 bases. Looked up from germline, CDR1 is MGHRA and CDR2 is YSYEKL. The CDR3 runs to 15 residues. The J segment lost 4 bases and the V segment lost 4 bases, leaving 7 bases of the junction unmatched. This CDR3 reads CASSRGLTGGETQYF. The CDR3 DNA follows: TGCGCCAGCAGCCGCGGTTTGACAGGGGGAGAGACCCAGTACTTC.

Comment on this clonotype: This may stem from a read error, because a much larger clone lies one nucleotide away. The rearrangement joins TRBV6-1 to TRBJ2-7, with 8 bases identical to TRBD2. Germline V gene sequence: CDR1 MNHNS, CDR2 SASEGT. The CDR3 contains 16 residues. In DNA, the CDR3 is TGTACCAGCAGTGCCCACTCCCGACTAGCGTTCTACGAGCAGTACTTC. Its translation is CTSSAHSRLAFYEQYF.

As concerns this clonotype: This could be a read error, since a much larger clone is one nucleotide away. V gene TRBV6-2 or TRBV6-3 combines with J gene TRBJ2-3, with TRBD2 matching 8 bases. Germline-derived CDR1 and CDR2 are MNHEY and SVGEGT. The CDR3 is made up of 13 amino acids. The CDR3 is CASGRGGTDTQFF. In DNA, the CDR3 is TGTGCCAGCGGTCGGGGGGGCACAGATACGCAGTTTTTT.

There are a few counts of this clonotype. A read error is likely, as this CDR3 ends without the conserved phenylalanine or tryptophan. This sequence joins TRBV11-3 and TRBJ2-1; maybe TRBD2 (5 bases). Germline V gene data show CDR1 as SGHNT and CDR2 as YENEEA. This CDR3 is built from 14 residues. V lost 8 bases and J lost 10, with 21 bases in between. CDR3 region: CASSSSLSTGEQFS. The CDR3 DNA reads as TGTGCCAGCTCCAGTAGCCTTTCGACGGGGGAGCAGTTCTCC.

Regarding this clonotype: One end of the junction varies from germline; a read error may be responsible. The V call is TRBV4-3, the J call TRBJ2-1; D may be TRBD2 (5 bases). This CDR3 contains 15 residues. In germline, CDR1 is LGHNA, CDR2 YSLEER. The CDR3 region is CAISYQGSSYNEQFF. DNA of the CDR3: TGCGCCATCAGTTACCAAGGGAGCTCCTATAATGAGCAGTTCTTC.

For this clonotype: The limits of the CDR3 on the DNA are not certain, so only TCRdb's listed CDR3 is given. CDR3 in amino acids: CAISESFGGGNGRPRHF. V usage is TRBV10-3 and J usage is TRBJ1-5. Counting both end residues, the CDR3 totals 17 amino acids. Per germline, CDR1 ENHRY and CDR2 SYGVKD.

This chain connects TRBV6-2 or TRBV6-3 to TRBJ2-7; TRBD2 matches 8 bases. CDR1 and CDR2 from the germline V gene are MNHEY and SVGEGT. The V segment lost 2 bases and the J segment 6 bases; nucleotides outside the gene matches: 9. This CDR3 is built from 15 residues. CDR3 sequence: CASSYGLAGEREQYF. Written as DNA, the CDR3 is TGTGCCAGCAGTTACGGGCTAGCGGGTGAACGCGAGCAGTACTTC.

In its sample, this clonotype was seen many times. The chain links TRBV10-3 to TRBJ1-1, with TRBD1 as a possible D gene (6 bases). Germline lookup yields CDR1 ENHRY and CDR2 SYGVKD. The CDR3 sequence is 14 residues long. V was cut by 5 bases and J by 7 bases, with 17 bases left in between. The DNA of the CDR3 is TGTGCCATCAGTAACGGGGGGCGATGGGGTGAAGCTTTCTTT. This gives the protein CAISNGGRWGEAFF.

About this clonotype itself: At one boundary the junction diverges from the germline segment, which might be a read error. CDR3: CASSFDFSGGSDNEHFF. CDR3 DNA: TGTGCCAGCAGCTTTGATTTTTCAGGTGGGAGCGACAATGAGCATTTCTTC. The rearrangement joins TRBV11-2 to TRBJ2-1; tentative D call: TRBD2 (5 bases). Germline lookup yields CDR1 SGHAT and CDR2 FQNNGV. The CDR3 has 17 amino acids.

This clonotype occurred once. At one end the junction does not follow the germline gene, possibly because of a read error. The chain carries TRBV11-2 and TRBJ2-1, with TRBD1 as a possible D gene (6 bases). The CDR3 sequence is 15 residues long. The germline CDR1 and CDR2 sequences are SGHAT and FQNNGV. CDR3: CVSSLGGMPYNEHFF. The CDR3 DNA sequence: TGTGTCAGCAGCTTAGGGGGTATGCCCTACAATGAGCATTTCTTC.

In its sample, this clonotype was seen once. This likely comes from a read error, as the CDR3 has no conserved phenylalanine or tryptophan at its end. The J gene is TRBJ2-3, the V gene TRBV11-2; the match to TRBD2 covers 9 bases. This CDR3 has 16 residues. From germline, CDR1 is SGHAT and CDR2 FQNNGV. The CDR3 DNA reads as TGTGCCAGCAGCTTCCGACTAGCGGAACACACAGATGCGCAGTATCTT. Its protein is CASSFRLAEHTDAQYL.

In regard to this clonotype: One base away lies a much larger clone, so this may be a sequencing read error. The chain employs TRBV14 and TRBJ1-2; D is uncertain. V lost 4 bases and J 4 bases, leaving 16 bases between the germline ends. This CDR3 comprises 15 residues. The germline CDR1 and CDR2 sequences are SGHDN and FVKESK. The CDR3: CASSPSFASIYGYTF. CDR3 bases: TGTGCCAGCAGCCCATCCTTTGCCAGCATCTATGGCTACACCTTC.

The rearrangement uses TRBV21-1 and TRBJ2-5; the tabulated D call, TRBD1, remains unverified against the DNA. TRBV21-1 is a known pseudogene. The CDR3 is 15 residues long. The CDR3 bases are TGTGCCAGCAGCAAGCTAAGGGGGTGGGCAGAGACCCAGTACTTC. Its protein product is CASSKLRGWAETQYF.